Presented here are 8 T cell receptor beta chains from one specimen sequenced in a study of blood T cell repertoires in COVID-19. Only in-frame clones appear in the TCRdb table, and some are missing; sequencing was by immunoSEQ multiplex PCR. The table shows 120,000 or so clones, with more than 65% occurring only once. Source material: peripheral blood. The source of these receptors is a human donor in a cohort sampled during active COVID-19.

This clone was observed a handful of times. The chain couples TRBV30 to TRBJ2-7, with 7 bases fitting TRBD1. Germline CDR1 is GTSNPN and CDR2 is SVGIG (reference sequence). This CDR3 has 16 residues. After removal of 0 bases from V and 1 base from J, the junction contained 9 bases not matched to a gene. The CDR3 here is CAWSVPGLRGSYEQYF. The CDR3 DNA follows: TGTGCCTGGAGTGTTCCGGGTCTCAGGGGGTCCTACGAGCAGTACTTC. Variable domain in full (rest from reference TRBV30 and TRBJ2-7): SQTIHQWPATLVQPVGSPLSLECTVEGTSNPNLYWYRQAAGRGLQLLFYSVGIGQISSEVPQNLSASRPQDRQFILSSKKLLLSDSGFYLCAWSVPGLRGSYEQYFGPGTRLTVT.

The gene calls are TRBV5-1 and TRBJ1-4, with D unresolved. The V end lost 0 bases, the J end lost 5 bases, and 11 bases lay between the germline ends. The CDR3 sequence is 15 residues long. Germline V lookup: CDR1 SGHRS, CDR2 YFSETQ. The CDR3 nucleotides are TGCGCCAGCAGCTTGGAGGAGCCTACCAATGAAAAACTGTTTTTT. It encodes CASSLEEPTNEKLFF.

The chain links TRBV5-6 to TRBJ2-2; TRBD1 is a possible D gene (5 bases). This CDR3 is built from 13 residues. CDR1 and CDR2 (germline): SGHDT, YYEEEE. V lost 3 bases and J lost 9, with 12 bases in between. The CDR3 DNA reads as TGTGCCAGCAGCTGGGCCACAGGCAGGGAGCTGTTTTTT. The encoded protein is CASSWATGRELFF.

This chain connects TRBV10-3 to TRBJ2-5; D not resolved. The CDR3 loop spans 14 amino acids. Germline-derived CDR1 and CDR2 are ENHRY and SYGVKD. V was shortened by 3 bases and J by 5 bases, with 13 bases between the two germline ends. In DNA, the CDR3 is TGTGCCATCAGTGAATTTCAGTTTGTGGAGACCCAGTACTTC. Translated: CAISEFQFVETQYF.

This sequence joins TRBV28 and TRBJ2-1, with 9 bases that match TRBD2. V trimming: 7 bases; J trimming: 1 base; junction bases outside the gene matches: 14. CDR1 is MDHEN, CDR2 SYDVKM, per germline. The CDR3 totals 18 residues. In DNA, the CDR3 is TGTGCCAGCACCGCGAGGGCGAGTAGCGGGGGATCCTACAATGAGCAGTTCTTC. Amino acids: CASTARASSGGSYNEQFF.

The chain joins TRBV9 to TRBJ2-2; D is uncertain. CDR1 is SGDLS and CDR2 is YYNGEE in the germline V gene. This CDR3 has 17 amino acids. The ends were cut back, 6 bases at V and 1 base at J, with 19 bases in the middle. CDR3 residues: CASTLDSSSRNTGELFF. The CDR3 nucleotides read TGTGCCAGCACCCTAGACTCCTCAAGTAGGAACACCGGGGAGCTGTTTTTT.

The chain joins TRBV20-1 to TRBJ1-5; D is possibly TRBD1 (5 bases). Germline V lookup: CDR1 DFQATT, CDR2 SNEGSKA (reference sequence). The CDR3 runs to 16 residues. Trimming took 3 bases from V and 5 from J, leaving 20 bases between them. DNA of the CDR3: TGCAGTGCTAGTGTGAGGTTGCAGGGTCGGGATCAGCCCCAGCATTTT. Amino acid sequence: CSASVRLQGRDQPQHF.

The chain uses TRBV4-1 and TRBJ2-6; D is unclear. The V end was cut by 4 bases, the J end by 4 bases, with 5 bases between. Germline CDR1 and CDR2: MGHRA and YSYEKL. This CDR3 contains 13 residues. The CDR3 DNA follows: TGCGCCAGCAGCCTCGTCGGGGCCAACGTCCTGACTTTC. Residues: CASSLVGANVLTF.